The 4 T cell receptor beta chains below come from one sample, sequenced in a study of radiotherapy plus CTLA-4 blockade in lung cancer (dated by TCRdb to the late 2010s). Receptor libraries were prepared by the immunoSEQ multiplex PCR assay. As stored in TCRdb, this immuneACCESS dataset retains in-frame rearrangements with V and J assigned. A fraction of the clones does not appear; measured against another copy, unresolved V genes explain less than half of the discrepancy, and the remainder lacks a known reason. Across this sample there are 70,000 to 95,000 clones, with over 75% seen only once. Just over 14% of the sample rests with the top ten. The specimen comprised peripheral blood, sampled from a patient treated with radiotherapy plus ipilimumab. All receptors derive from a human donor with non-small cell lung cancer that progressed on radiotherapy plus ipilimumab.

This chain connects TRBV30 to TRBJ1-5; D perhaps matches TRBD1 (5 bases). CDR3 size: 14 residues. Trimming shortened V by 1 base and J by 2 bases, and 9 bases separated the two germline ends. Germline V CDR1 and CDR2: GTSNPN, SVGIG (reference sequence). CDR3 protein: CAWSAQGGNQPQHF. CDR3 bases: TGTGCCTGGAGTGCCCAGGGCGGCAATCAGCCCCAGCATTTT.

V and J are TRBV5-1 and TRBJ2-2, with D tentatively TRBD2 (5 bases). The CDR3 loop spans 15 amino acids. Germline CDR1 is SGHRS and CDR2 is YFSETQ. V was shortened by 1 base and J by 4 bases, with 11 bases between the two germline ends. The CDR3 sequence is CASSLMGAGTGELFF. The CDR3 coding sequence is TGCGCCAGCAGCTTGATGGGCGCGGGCACCGGGGAGCTGTTTTTT.

The chain has TRBV28 and TRBJ2-3; 7 bases line up with TRBD2. Germline V gives CDR1 MDHEN, CDR2 SYDVKM. The CDR3 is 14 amino acids. The junction had 4 bases not matched to a gene; V was cut back by 5 bases and J by 2 bases. The CDR3 bases are TGTGCCAGCAGTAAAGCGGGATCCACAGATACGCAGTATTTT. Residues: CASSKAGSTDTQYF.

This chain links TRBV28 with TRBJ2-2, with D possibly matching TRBD1 (5 bases). The ends were cut back, 0 bases at V and 1 base at J, with 9 bases in the middle. The CDR3 contains 16 residues. Per germline, CDR1 MDHEN and CDR2 SYDVKM. In nucleotides, the CDR3 is TGTGCCAGCAGTTTATGGCCAGGGATGAACACCGGGGAGCTGTTTTTT. Translation: CASSLWPGMNTGELFF.